Listed below are T cell receptor beta chains from one sample, sequenced in a study of long-term antiretroviral therapy in people with HIV. Generated by immunoSEQ multiplex PCR, the TCRdb table keeps only in-frame clones and is missing some. The table includes tens of thousands of clones, 76% detected once. This specimen consisted of unsorted PBMCs, obtained 0.5 years after starting antiretroviral therapy. The receptor set was obtained from a woman in her forties with HIV. Both conserved end residues are part of each CDR3. The D gene is left open where the match is weak. Rows may omit the clone size; those that give it use once, few, many or a size class.

d_call	clone_size	v_call	j_call	cdr3_length	cdr3_aa	cdr3_nt
NA	NA	TRBV7-2	TRBJ1-3	12	CASTPSGNTIYF	TGTGCCAGCACCCCCTCTGGAAACACCATATATTTT
TRBD2	NA	TRBV7-2	TRBJ2-3	15	CASSLQAGGSDTQYF	TGTGCCAGCAGCTTACAAGCGGGGGGATCAGATACGCAGTATTTT
NA	NA	TRBV4-3	TRBJ2-7	15	CASSQEWQGNYEQYF	TGCGCCAGCAGCCAAGAGTGGCAGGGAAACTACGAGCAGTACTTC
TRBD1	NA	TRBV7-9	TRBJ1-2	14	CASSLAAGGNGYTF	TGTGCCAGCAGCTTAGCGGCAGGGGGGAATGGCTACACCTTC
NA	once	TRBV2	TRBJ2-3	16	CASSDLRGVFTDTQYF	TGTGCCAGCAGTGACCTCAGGGGCGTCTTCACAGATACGCAGTATTTT
NA	NA	TRBV5-1	TRBJ1-6	17	CASSLGPGGGYNSPLHF	TGCGCCAGCAGCTTGGGGCCCGGAGGTGGTTATAATTCACCCCTCCACTTT
NA	few	TRBV30	TRBJ1-3	13	CAWTSFSGNTIYF	TGTGCCTGGACCTCTTTCTCTGGAAACACCATATATTTT
NA	NA	TRBV6-5	TRBJ2-7	16	CASSYSYSDNSYEQYF	TGTGCCAGCAGTTACTCTTACTCGGACAACTCCTACGAGCAGTACTTC
NA	once	TRBV11-2	TRBJ1-5	14	CASSYTANNQPQHF	TGTGCCAGCAGCTATACAGCTAACAATCAGCCCCAGCATTTT
NA	NA	TRBV5-1	TRBJ1-1	15	CASSRGRVENTEAFF	TGCGCCAGCAGCAGGGGGAGGGTCGAGAACACTGAAGCTTTCTTT
NA	NA	TRBV5-4	TRBJ2-3	15	CASSLPGPSTDTQYF	TGTGCCAGCAGCTTGCCCGGGCCTAGCACAGATACGCAGTATTTT
TRBD1	NA	TRBV2	TRBJ1-6	15	CASSARTGVNSPLHF	TGTGCCAGCAGTGCGAGGACAGGGGTGAATTCACCCCTCCACTTT
TRBD2	NA	TRBV5-1	TRBJ2-1	16	CASSLAGGTTYNEQFF	TGCGCCAGCAGCTTGGCTGGCGGGACTACTTACAATGAGCAGTTCTTC
NA	NA	TRBV5-6	TRBJ2-1	12	CASSPGQGLGFF	TGTGCCAGCAGCCCCGGGCAGGGGTTGGGGTTCTTC
NA	few	TRBV7-9	TRBJ1-2	12	CAEAGRNYGYTF	TGTGCCGAAGCAGGGAGAAACTATGGCTACACCTTC
TRBD1	NA	TRBV27	TRBJ1-1	13	CATWDSLNTEAFF	TGTGCCACCTGGGACAGCCTGAACACTGAAGCTTTCTTT
TRBD1	NA	TRBV7-2	TRBJ2-1	15	CASSGTGSWNNEQFF	TGTGCCAGCAGCGGGACAGGGTCCTGGAACAATGAGCAGTTCTTC
TRBD2	few	TRBV27	TRBJ2-3	15	CASSLERGPTDTQYF	TGTGCCAGCAGTTTAGAGCGGGGGCCCACAGATACGCAGTATTTT
NA	once	TRBV7-9	TRBJ1-4	15	CASSSGLATNEKLFF	TGTGCCAGCAGCTCAGGACTGGCAACTAATGAAAAACTGTTTTTT
TRBD2	NA	TRBV19	TRBJ2-5	16	CASSPPWAGGGETQYF	TGTGCCAGTAGTCCCCCCTGGGCGGGCGGGGGAGAGACCCAGTACTTC
TRBD1	NA	TRBV5-4	TRBJ1-4	17	CASSSGARQGTNEKLFF	TGTGCCAGCAGCTCCGGGGCCCGACAGGGAACTAATGAAAAACTGTTTTTT
TRBD1	NA	TRBV25-1	TRBJ2-1	14	CASSSTTGINEQFF	TGTGCCAGCAGTTCCACGACAGGGATCAATGAGCAGTTCTTC
NA	NA	TRBV4-1	TRBJ1-5	16	CASSQVAAKSNQPQHF	TGCGCCAGCAGCCAAGTGGCGGCAAAGAGCAATCAGCCCCAGCATTTT
NA	NA	TRBV13	TRBJ2-3	12	CASTPLDGTQYF	TGTGCCAGCACTCCCCTCGACGGGACGCAGTATTTT
NA	NA	TRBV2	TRBJ1-1	12	CASSLGLREAFF	TGTGCCAGCAGTTTGGGACTGAGAGAAGCTTTCTTT
NA	NA	TRBV5-1	TRBJ1-3	17	CASSLKDQGFSGNTIYF	TGCGCCAGCAGCTTGAAGGACCAGGGCTTTTCTGGAAACACCATATATTTT
NA	NA	TRBV28	TRBJ1-5	13	CASSIQLNQPQHF	TGTGCCAGCAGTATTCAGCTCAATCAGCCCCAGCATTTT
TRBD2	NA	TRBV19	TRBJ2-5	17	CASSKGTSVNLQETQYF	TGTGCCAGTAGTAAGGGGACTAGCGTTAACCTACAAGAGACCCAGTACTTC
TRBD2	medium-sized	TRBV27	TRBJ2-7	14	CASALAGNTYEQYF	TGTGCCAGCGCCCTAGCGGGGAACACCTACGAGCAGTACTTC
NA	NA	TRBV29-1	TRBJ1-2	16	CSVEGLPIIPNYGYTF	TGCAGCGTTGAAGGGCTCCCAATTATTCCTAACTATGGCTACACCTTC
TRBD2	NA	TRBV2	TRBJ2-7	15	CASSGGTSGSYEQYF	TGTGCCAGCAGTGGGGGGACTAGCGGTTCCTACGAGCAGTACTTC
NA	NA	TRBV5-6	TRBJ1-4	16	CASSSSDGATNEKLFF	TGTGCCAGCAGCTCTTCCGACGGTGCAACTAATGAAAAACTGTTTTTT
NA	NA	TRBV7-9	TRBJ2-7	16	CASSPPRDIGPYEQYF	TGTGCCAGCAGCCCCCCCAGGGACATCGGCCCCTACGAGCAGTACTTC
TRBD2	NA	TRBV5-1	TRBJ2-1	19	CASSLRLAGGVSSYNEQFF	TGCGCCAGCAGCTTGAGACTAGCGGGGGGCGTTAGCTCCTACAATGAGCAGTTCTTC
NA	once	TRBV7-8	TRBJ1-1	15	CASSFGGVGGTEAFF	TGTGCCAGCAGCTTTGGCGGTGTCGGGGGCACTGAAGCTTTCTTT
TRBD1	NA	TRBV5-1	TRBJ1-1	15	CASSLVGTVNTEAFF	TGCGCCAGCAGCTTGGTGGGGACAGTTAACACTGAAGCTTTCTTT
NA	few	TRBV5-1	TRBJ1-5	16	CASSVEGANGNQPQHF	TGCGCCAGCAGCGTGGAGGGTGCAAACGGCAATCAGCCCCAGCATTTT
NA	NA	TRBV28	TRBJ2-1	16	CASSFLGDSSYNEQFF	TGTGCCAGCAGTTTCCTCGGTGACAGCTCCTACAATGAGCAGTTCTTC
TRBD1	NA	TRBV28	TRBJ1-4	21	CASSSYPVNRGASSGNEKLFF	TGTGCCAGCAGTTCTTATCCGGTGAACAGGGGCGCAAGTTCCGGTAATGAAAAACTGTTTTTT
NA	NA	TRBV30	TRBJ1-2	13	CAWSPIHTYGYTF	TGTGCCTGGAGCCCAATCCACACCTATGGCTACACCTTC
TRBD1	NA	TRBV7-9	TRBJ1-5	15	CASSSGTGGEQPQHF	TGTGCCAGCAGCTCCGGGACAGGGGGGGAACAGCCCCAGCATTTT
NA	NA	TRBV7-9	TRBJ2-5	12	CASSLESGTQYF	TGTGCCAGCAGCTTAGAGTCAGGGACCCAGTACTTC
TRBD1	NA	TRBV2	TRBJ1-1	15	CASTRDRGQNTEAFF	TGTGCCAGCACCCGGGACAGGGGGCAGAACACTGAAGCTTTCTTT
NA	NA	TRBV4-2	TRBJ1-1	14	CASSQQTGNTEAFF	TGTGCCAGCAGCCAACAGACAGGGAACACTGAAGCTTTCTTT
TRBD2	NA	TRBV7-2	TRBJ2-7	17	CASSRAGGTSRSYEQYF	TGTGCCAGCAGCCGTGCGGGCGGGACTAGCCGATCCTACGAGCAGTACTTC
NA	NA	TRBV7-2	TRBJ1-1	12	CASRTRNTEAFF	TGTGCCAGCAGAACCCGTAACACTGAAGCTTTCTTT
TRBD2	NA	TRBV7-9	TRBJ2-2	17	CASTGPAGGPNTGELFF	TGTGCCAGCACCGGGCCAGCGGGGGGCCCAAACACCGGGGAGCTGTTTTTT
TRBD2	NA	TRBV7-9	TRBJ2-1	15	CASSILAGGPNEQFF	TGTGCCAGCAGCATACTAGCGGGGGGGCCCAATGAGCAGTTCTTC
TRBD1	NA	TRBV7-9	TRBJ1-6	15	CASSPGQGYNSPLHF	TGTGCCAGCAGCCCTGGACAGGGATATAATTCACCCCTCCACTTT
NA	once	TRBV7-9	TRBJ1-1	14	CASSFNNMNTEAFF	TGTGCCAGCAGCTTTAACAACATGAACACTGAAGCTTTCTTT